Sequencing of this T cell receptor beta chain was carried out in a study of CD8 T cells in ankylosing spondylitis. CDR1 is SGDLS, CDR2 YYNGEE, per germline. CDR3 size: 13 residues. V lost 0 bases, J lost 8 bases, and 8 bases lay in between. TCRdb used MiXCR to reprocess the 5' RACE reads, holding one entry per CDR3 protein. Of roughly 190,000 distinct CDR3 sequences in the sample, 10% to 15% are singletons; the top ten hold 16%. Source material: blood, either unsorted or a sorted T cell fraction (not recorded which). This rearrangement joins TRBV9 to TRBJ1-4, with D perhaps TRBD1 (5 bases). The TCR sequence derives from a male donor with ankylosing spondylitis or in good health (not recorded which). The CDR3: CASSVAEGEKLFF. The CDR3 DNA is TGTGCCAGCAGCGTAGCGGAGGGGGAAAAACTGTTTTTT.